This note documents a single TCR beta chain sequence. The antigen remains undetermined. The same CDR3 can be traced to other DNA sequences in this sample. Splitting the CD4+ cells yielded a CD45RA+ naive subset and a CD45RA-negative memory subset. This sample is drawn from a study of shared clonotypes between healthy human individuals. General observations from the study: Few donors limited the genetic and exposure-history diversity represented.

The DNA input per sorted-subset replicate PCR was roughly 0.2 ug, corresponding to 25,000 to 35,000 T cell genomes. Sequencing was performed with immunoSEQ multiplex PCR; in TCRdb, only in-frame clones are kept and a portion is missing. The data show over 850,000 clones, about 80% seen once. Trimming stripped 4 bases from V and 2 bases from J, with 5 bases between. Germline CDR1 SNHLY, CDR2 FYNNEI. There are 12 residues in the CDR3. The specimen was memory CD4+ T cells from PBMCs. Subset defined: CD45RA-negative fraction. The V and J genes are TRBV2 and TRBJ2-5, with a tentative D call TRBD2 (5 bases). The receptor was isolated from a man younger than 35 in good health. Some clones in this sample may be carry-over from other donors' samples. CDR3 loop: CASSAGQETQYF. The CDR3 nucleotides are TGTGCCAGCAGTGCGGGACAAGAGACCCAGTACTTC.